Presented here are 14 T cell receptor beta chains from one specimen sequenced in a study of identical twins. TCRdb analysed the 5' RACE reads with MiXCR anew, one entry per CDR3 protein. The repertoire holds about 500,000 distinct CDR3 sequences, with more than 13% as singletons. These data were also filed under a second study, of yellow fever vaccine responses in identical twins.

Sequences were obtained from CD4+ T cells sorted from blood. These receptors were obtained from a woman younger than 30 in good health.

This CDR3 reads CASSLTTGVGELFF. CDR3 bases: TGTGCCAGCAGCTTAACCACGGGGGTCGGGGAGCTGTTTTTT. The chain has TRBV7-3 and TRBJ2-2; possibly TRBD2 for D (6 bases). V gave up 0 bases and J gave up 7 bases, with 9 bases separating them. Germline lookup yields CDR1 SGHTA and CDR2 FQGTGA. The CDR3 sequence is 14 residues long.

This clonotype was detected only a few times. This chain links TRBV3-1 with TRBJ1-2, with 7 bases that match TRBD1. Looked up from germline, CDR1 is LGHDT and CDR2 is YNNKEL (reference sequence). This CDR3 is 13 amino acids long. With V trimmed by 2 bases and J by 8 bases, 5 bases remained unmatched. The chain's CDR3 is CASSQQGGGGYTF. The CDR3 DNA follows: TGTGCCAGCAGCCAACAAGGGGGCGGAGGCTACACCTTC.

The CDR3 region is CASSLRSFSGNTIYF. The CDR3 bases are TGTGCCAGCAGCTTGAGGTCTTTCTCTGGAAACACCATATATTTT. V gene TRBV5-6 combines with J gene TRBJ1-3; D not certain. There are 15 residues in the CDR3. Trimming took off 1 base at V and 0 bases at J, with 8 bases between the two ends. Per germline, CDR1 SGHDT and CDR2 YYEEEE.

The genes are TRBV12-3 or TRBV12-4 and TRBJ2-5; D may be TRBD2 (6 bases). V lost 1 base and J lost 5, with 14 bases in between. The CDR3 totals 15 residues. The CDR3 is CASSLGSGLSETQYF. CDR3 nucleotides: TGTGCCAGCAGTTTAGGGAGCGGGTTGTCGGAGACCCAGTACTTC.

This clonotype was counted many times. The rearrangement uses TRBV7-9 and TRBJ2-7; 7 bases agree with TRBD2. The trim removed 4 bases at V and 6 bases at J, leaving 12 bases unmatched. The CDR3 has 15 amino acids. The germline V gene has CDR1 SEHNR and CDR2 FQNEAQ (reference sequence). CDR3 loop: CASSWSGLISAEQYF. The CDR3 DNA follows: TGTGCCAGCAGCTGGTCGGGACTAATCAGTGCCGAGCAGTACTTC.

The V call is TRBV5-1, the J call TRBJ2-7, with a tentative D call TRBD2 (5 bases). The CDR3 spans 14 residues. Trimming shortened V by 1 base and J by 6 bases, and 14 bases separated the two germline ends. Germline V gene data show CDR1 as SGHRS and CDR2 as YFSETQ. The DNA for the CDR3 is TGCGCCAGCAGCTTGACTACGCGAGGGAGCGAGCAGTACTTC. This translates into CASSLTTRGSEQYF.

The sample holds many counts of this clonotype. The CDR3 region is CASSGLLHSNSYEQYF. CDR3 nucleotide sequence: TGTGCCAGCAGCGGTCTACTCCATTCAAACTCCTACGAGCAGTACTTC. The chain uses TRBV7-9 and TRBJ2-7; D unresolved. The CDR3 has 16 residues. Looked up from germline, CDR1 is SEHNR and CDR2 is FQNEAQ (reference sequence). V was trimmed by 5 bases and J by 0 bases, leaving 17 bases between them.

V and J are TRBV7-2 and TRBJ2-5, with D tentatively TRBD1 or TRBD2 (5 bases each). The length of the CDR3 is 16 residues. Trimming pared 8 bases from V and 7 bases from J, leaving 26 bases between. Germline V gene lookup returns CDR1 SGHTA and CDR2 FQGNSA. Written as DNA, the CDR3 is TGTGCCAGCTCTCCGACCACCGTTTGGATTGGGGGGACCCAGTACTTC. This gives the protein CASSPTTVWIGGTQYF.

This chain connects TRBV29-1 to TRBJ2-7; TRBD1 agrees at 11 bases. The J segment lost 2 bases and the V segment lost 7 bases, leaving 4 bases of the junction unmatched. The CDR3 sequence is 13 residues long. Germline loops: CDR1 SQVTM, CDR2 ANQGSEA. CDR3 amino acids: CSAGTGGAYEQYF. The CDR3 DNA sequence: TGCAGCGCAGGGACAGGGGGGGCCTACGAGCAGTACTTC.

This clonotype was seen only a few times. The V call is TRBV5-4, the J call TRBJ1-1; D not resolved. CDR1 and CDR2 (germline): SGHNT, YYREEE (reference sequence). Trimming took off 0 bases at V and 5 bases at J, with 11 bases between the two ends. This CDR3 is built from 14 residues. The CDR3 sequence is CASSLVDGETEAFF. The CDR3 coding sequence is TGTGCCAGCAGCTTGGTGGACGGGGAGACTGAAGCTTTCTTT. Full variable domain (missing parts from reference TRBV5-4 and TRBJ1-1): ETGVTQSPTHLIKTRGQQVTLRCSSQSGHNTVSWYQQALGQGPQFIFQYYREEENGRGNFPPRFSGLQFPNYSSELNVNALELDDSALYLCASSLVDGETEAFFGQGTRLTVV.

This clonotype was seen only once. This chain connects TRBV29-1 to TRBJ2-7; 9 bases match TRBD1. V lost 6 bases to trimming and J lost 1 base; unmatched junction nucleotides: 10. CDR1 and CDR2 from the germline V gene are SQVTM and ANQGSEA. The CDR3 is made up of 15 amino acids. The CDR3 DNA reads TGCAGCGTCACCCATGCGGGGACAGGGTCCTACGAGCAGTACTTC. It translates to CSVTHAGTGSYEQYF.

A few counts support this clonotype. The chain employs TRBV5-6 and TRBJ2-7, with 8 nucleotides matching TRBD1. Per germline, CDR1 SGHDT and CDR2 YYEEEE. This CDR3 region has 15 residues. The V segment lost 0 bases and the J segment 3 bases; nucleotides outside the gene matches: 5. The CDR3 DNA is TGTGCCAGCAGCTTGGGCGACAGGGGACTCTACGAGCAGTACTTC. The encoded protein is CASSLGDRGLYEQYF. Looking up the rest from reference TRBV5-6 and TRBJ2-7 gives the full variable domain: DAGVTQSPTHLIKTRGQQVTLRCSPKSGHDTVSWYQQALGQGPQFIFQYYEEEERQRGNFPDRFSGHQFPNYSSELNVNALLLGDSALYLCASSLGDRGLYEQYFGPGTRLTVT.

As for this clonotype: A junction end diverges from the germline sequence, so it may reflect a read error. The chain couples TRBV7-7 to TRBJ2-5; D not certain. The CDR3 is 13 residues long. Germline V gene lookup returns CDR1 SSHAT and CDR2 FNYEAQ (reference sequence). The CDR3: CASSFGYQETQYF. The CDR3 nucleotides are TGTGCTAGCAGCTTTGGGTACCAAGAGACCCAGTACTTC.

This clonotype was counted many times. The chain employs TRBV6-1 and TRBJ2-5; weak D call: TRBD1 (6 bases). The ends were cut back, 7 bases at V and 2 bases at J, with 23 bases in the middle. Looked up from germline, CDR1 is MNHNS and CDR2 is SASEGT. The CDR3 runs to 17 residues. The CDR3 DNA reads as TGTGCCAGCAACCCCATAGGATCTATTGGACAGCAAGAGACCCAGTACTTC. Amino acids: CASNPIGSIGQQETQYF.